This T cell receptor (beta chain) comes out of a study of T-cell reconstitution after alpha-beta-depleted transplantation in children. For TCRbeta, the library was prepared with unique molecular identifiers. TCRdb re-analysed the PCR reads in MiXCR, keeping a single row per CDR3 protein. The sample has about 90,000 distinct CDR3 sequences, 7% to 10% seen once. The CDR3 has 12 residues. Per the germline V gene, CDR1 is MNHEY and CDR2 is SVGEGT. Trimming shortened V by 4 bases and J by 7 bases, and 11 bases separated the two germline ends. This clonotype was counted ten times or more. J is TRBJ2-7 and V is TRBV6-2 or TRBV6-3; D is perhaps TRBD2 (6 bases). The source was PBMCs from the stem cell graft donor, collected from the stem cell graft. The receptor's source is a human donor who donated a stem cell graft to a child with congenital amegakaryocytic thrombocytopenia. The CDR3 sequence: CASSLTSWEQYF. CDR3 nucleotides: TGTGCCAGCAGTTTAACTAGCTGGGAGCAGTACTTC.